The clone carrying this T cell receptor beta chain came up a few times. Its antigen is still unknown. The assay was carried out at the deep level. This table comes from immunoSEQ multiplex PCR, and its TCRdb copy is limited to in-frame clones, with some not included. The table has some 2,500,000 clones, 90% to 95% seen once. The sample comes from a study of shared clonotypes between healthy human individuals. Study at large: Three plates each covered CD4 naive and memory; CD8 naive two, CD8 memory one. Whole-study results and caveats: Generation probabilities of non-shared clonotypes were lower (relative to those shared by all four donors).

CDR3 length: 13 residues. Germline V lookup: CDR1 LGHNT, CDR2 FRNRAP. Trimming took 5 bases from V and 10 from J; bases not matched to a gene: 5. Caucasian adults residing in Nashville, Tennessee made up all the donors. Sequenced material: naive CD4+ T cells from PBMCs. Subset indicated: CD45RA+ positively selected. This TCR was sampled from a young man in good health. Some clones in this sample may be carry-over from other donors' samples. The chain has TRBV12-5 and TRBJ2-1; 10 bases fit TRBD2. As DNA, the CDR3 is TGTGCTAGTGGTAAGCGGGAGGGCCCCGAGCAGTTCTTC. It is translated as CASGKREGPEQFF.